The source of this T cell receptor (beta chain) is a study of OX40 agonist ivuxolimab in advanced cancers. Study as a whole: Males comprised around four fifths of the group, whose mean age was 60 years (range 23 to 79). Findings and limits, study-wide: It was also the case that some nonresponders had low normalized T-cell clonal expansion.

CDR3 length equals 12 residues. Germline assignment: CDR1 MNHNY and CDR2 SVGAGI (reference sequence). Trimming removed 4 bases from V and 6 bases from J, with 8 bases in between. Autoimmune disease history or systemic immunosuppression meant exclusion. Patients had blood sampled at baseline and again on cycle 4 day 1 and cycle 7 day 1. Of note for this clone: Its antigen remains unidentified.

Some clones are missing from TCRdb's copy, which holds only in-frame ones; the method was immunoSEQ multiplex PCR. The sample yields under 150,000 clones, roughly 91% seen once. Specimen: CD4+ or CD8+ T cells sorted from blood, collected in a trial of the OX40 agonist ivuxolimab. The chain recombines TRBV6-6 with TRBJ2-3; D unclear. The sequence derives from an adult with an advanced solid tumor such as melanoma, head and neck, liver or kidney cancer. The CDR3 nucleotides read TGTGCCAGCAGTTCCGCCCGGGATACGCAGTATTTT. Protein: CASSSARDTQYF.